This is a list of T cell receptor beta chains from one sample in a study of T cell responses to AZD1222 COVID-19 vaccine. Some clones are missing from TCRdb's copy, which holds only in-frame ones; the method was immunoSEQ multiplex PCR. Altogether roughly 100,000 clones are present, approximately 88% being singletons, with the ten largest covering 8% to 9%. The sequencing here drew on peripheral blood, taken on day 0 of AZD1222 vaccination. These receptors all come from an adult in good health. Each CDR3 is given with its conserved first and last residue.

>TRBV28
CASSSDGATF
>TRBV18
CASSSSSSGRAWRVDTQYF
>TRBV7-2
CASSHLGVRETQYF
>TRBV5-1
CASSLVFGDSGNTIYF
>TRBV6-2/TRBV6-3
CASSSGQPGNTIYF
>TRBV4-3
CASSPRPPNEQFF
>TRBV28
CASSLGSQTQETQYF
>TRBV27
CASSLTGKRTEAFF
>TRBV5-1
CASSLATYGDGYTF
>TRBV28
CASSPGQPQIAFF
>TRBV6-2/TRBV6-3
CASSYPREGAVWKTQYF
>TRBV7-8
CASSLRNSRQETQYF
>TRBV19
CASSIRGRASNTEAFF
>TRBV2
CASSEPGLAGYEQYF
>TRBV10-3
CAISESGTKSPLHF
>TRBV9
CASSVTSGTYNEQFF
>TRBV28
CASSPLGRSSYEQYF
>TRBV2
CASTGDGNTIYF
>TRBV7-2
CASTPLTGGVETQYF
>TRBV6-5
CASSLTGSNEKLFF
>TRBV5-1
CASSLTATENYGYTF
>TRBV7-2
CASSYARGGEKLFF
>TRBV6-5
CASSSSGTGLSRELFF
>TRBV5-1
CASSSGVPSYEQYF
>TRBV5-8
CASSLQGNIQYF
>TRBV28
CASSLAGDYEQYF
>TRBV18
CASSPLVSNQPQHF
>TRBV10-1
CASSPARGGNEQFF
>TRBV7-9
CASRSSGANVLTF
>TRBV28
CASLARNYNEQFF
>TRBV5-4
CASTSLRVGGYTF
>TRBV19
CASRQGGQPQHF